These T cell receptor beta chains were read from a single sample in a study of T cell responses to AZD1222 COVID-19 vaccine. The protocol was immunoSEQ multiplex PCR, while the TCRdb copy is restricted to in-frame clones and leaves out a portion. The sample lists approximately 100,000 clones; roughly 88% were seen once. The sample here was peripheral blood, taken on day 0 of MenACWY control vaccination. The receptors here all came from an adult in good health. The CDR3 runs from the conserved cysteine through the conserved F or W. D genes are given only for firm matches. Only some rows state a clone size, as once, few, many or a class for expanded clones.

J gene: TRBJ2-5; clone size: .; D gene: .; V gene: TRBV27; CDR3 protein: CASSSNPLETQYF; CDR3 DNA: TGTGCCAGCAGTTCCAACCCCCTAGAGACCCAGTACTTC
J gene: TRBJ2-7; clone size: .; D gene: .; V gene: TRBV20-1; CDR3 protein: CSAPGTNEQYF; CDR3 DNA: TGCAGTGCCCCGGGCACTAACGAGCAGTACTTC
J gene: TRBJ2-1; clone size: .; D gene: TRBD2; V gene: TRBV18; CDR3 protein: CASSPTNSGSGYNEQFF; CDR3 DNA: TGTGCCAGCTCACCAACGAACAGCGGGAGCGGCTACAATGAGCAGTTCTTC
J gene: TRBJ1-2; clone size: .; D gene: .; V gene: TRBV11-2; CDR3 protein: CASSPQALSAGYTF; CDR3 DNA: TGTGCCAGCAGCCCCCAAGCCCTAAGTGCCGGCTACACCTTC
J gene: TRBJ1-1; clone size: once; D gene: TRBD1; V gene: TRBV28; CDR3 protein: CASSLGTAITEAFF; CDR3 DNA: TGTGCCAGCAGTTTAGGGACAGCGATCACTGAAGCTTTCTTT
J gene: TRBJ2-1; clone size: .; D gene: .; V gene: TRBV27; CDR3 protein: CASSQGNEQFF; CDR3 DNA: TGTGCCAGCAGTCAGGGCAATGAGCAGTTCTTC
J gene: TRBJ1-2; clone size: .; D gene: .; V gene: TRBV14; CDR3 protein: CASSQQGAGGYTF; CDR3 DNA: TGTGCCAGCAGCCAACAGGGTGCAGGTGGCTACACCTTC
J gene: TRBJ2-1; clone size: .; D gene: .; V gene: TRBV5-1; CDR3 protein: CASSPDRTGSYNEQFF; CDR3 DNA: TGCGCCAGCAGCCCCGACAGGACGGGCTCCTACAATGAGCAGTTCTTC
J gene: TRBJ1-1; clone size: .; D gene: .; V gene: TRBV12-3/TRBV12-4; CDR3 protein: CASSLDGVEAFF; CDR3 DNA: TGTGCCAGCAGTCTGGACGGAGTTGAAGCTTTCTTT
J gene: TRBJ2-1; clone size: once; D gene: TRBD2; V gene: TRBV7-9; CDR3 protein: CASSLARASGGANEQFF; CDR3 DNA: TGTGCCAGCAGCTTAGCCCGAGCTAGCGGGGGGGCTAATGAGCAGTTCTTC
J gene: TRBJ2-1; clone size: .; D gene: TRBD2; V gene: TRBV4-1; CDR3 protein: CASSQALAGVVEQFF; CDR3 DNA: TGCGCCAGCAGCCAAGCACTAGCGGGGGTCGTTGAGCAGTTCTTC
J gene: TRBJ1-2; clone size: .; D gene: .; V gene: TRBV15; CDR3 protein: CATSARQNPSGDGYTF; CDR3 DNA: TGTGCCACCAGCGCCCGACAGAATCCCTCGGGGGATGGCTACACCTTC
J gene: TRBJ1-5; clone size: .; D gene: .; V gene: TRBV4-2; CDR3 protein: CASSQYTESNQPQHF; CDR3 DNA: TGTGCCAGCAGCCAATACACGGAGAGCAATCAGCCCCAGCATTTT
J gene: TRBJ2-3; clone size: .; D gene: TRBD2; V gene: TRBV5-1; CDR3 protein: CASSLWREGKDTQYF; CDR3 DNA: TGCGCCAGCAGCTTGTGGCGGGAGGGGAAAGATACGCAGTATTTT
J gene: TRBJ2-5; clone size: .; D gene: .; V gene: TRBV6-6; CDR3 protein: CASSGTFQETQYF; CDR3 DNA: TGTGCCAGCAGTGGAACATTCCAAGAGACCCAGTACTTC
J gene: TRBJ1-1; clone size: few; D gene: .; V gene: TRBV6-5; CDR3 protein: CASRKINTEAFF; CDR3 DNA: TGTGCCAGCAGGAAAATAAACACTGAAGCTTTCTTT
J gene: TRBJ2-1; clone size: few; D gene: .; V gene: TRBV3-1/TRBV3-2; CDR3 protein: CASSQVYNEQFF; CDR3 DNA: TGTGCCAGCAGCCAAGTCTACAATGAGCAGTTCTTC
J gene: TRBJ2-7; clone size: .; D gene: .; V gene: TRBV27; CDR3 protein: CASSSGTYQPGQYF; CDR3 DNA: TGTGCCAGCAGTTCCGGGACATACCAACCGGGGCAGTACTTC
J gene: TRBJ1-2; clone size: .; D gene: .; V gene: TRBV7-9; CDR3 protein: CASSLPGVFYTF; CDR3 DNA: TGTGCCAGCAGCTTACCGGGAGTTTTCTACACCTTC
J gene: TRBJ2-7; clone size: .; D gene: TRBD1; V gene: TRBV25-1; CDR3 protein: CASSEAGTGPAYEQYF; CDR3 DNA: TGTGCCAGCAGTGAAGCGGGGACAGGGCCCGCCTACGAGCAGTACTTC
J gene: TRBJ2-7; clone size: once; D gene: .; V gene: TRBV30; CDR3 protein: CAWSDPPGEMEQYF; CDR3 DNA: TGTGCCTGGAGTGACCCCCCCGGGGAGATGGAGCAGTACTTC
J gene: TRBJ2-1; clone size: .; D gene: TRBD1; V gene: TRBV11-3; CDR3 protein: CASSLRQGSYNEQFF; CDR3 DNA: TGTGCCAGCAGCCTCAGACAGGGGTCCTACAATGAGCAGTTCTTC
J gene: TRBJ1-5; clone size: .; D gene: .; V gene: TRBV28; CDR3 protein: CASSLSPVRDQPQHF; CDR3 DNA: TGTGCCAGCAGTTTATCTCCGGTTCGTGATCAGCCCCAGCATTTT
J gene: TRBJ1-5; clone size: .; D gene: .; V gene: TRBV18; CDR3 protein: CASSPTNQPQHF; CDR3 DNA: TGTGCCAGCTCACCGACAAATCAGCCCCAGCATTTT
J gene: TRBJ2-5; clone size: .; D gene: .; V gene: TRBV7-9; CDR3 protein: CASSLDRGQETQYF; CDR3 DNA: TGTGCCAGCAGCTTAGACAGAGGGCAAGAGACCCAGTACTTC
J gene: TRBJ1-3; clone size: few; D gene: .; V gene: TRBV30; CDR3 protein: CAWTVSGNTIYF; CDR3 DNA: TGTGCCTGGACAGTCTCTGGAAACACCATATATTTT
J gene: TRBJ1-6; clone size: .; D gene: .; V gene: TRBV6-2/TRBV6-3; CDR3 protein: CASSNLSPRRGGSPLHF; CDR3 DNA: TGTGCCAGCAGTAACCTCTCGCCGCGGCGAGGTGGTTCACCCCTCCACTTT
J gene: TRBJ2-5; clone size: .; D gene: .; V gene: TRBV3-1/TRBV3-2; CDR3 protein: CASSQPDGQETQYF; CDR3 DNA: TGTGCCAGCAGCCAACCGGACGGCCAGGAGACCCAGTACTTC
J gene: TRBJ1-1; clone size: .; D gene: .; V gene: TRBV11-2; CDR3 protein: CASSDRDPLPPFF; CDR3 DNA: TGTGCCAGCAGCGACCGGGACCCCTTACCCCCTTTCTTT
J gene: TRBJ2-7; clone size: .; D gene: TRBD2; V gene: TRBV27; CDR3 protein: CASSSPSSGGTYEQYF; CDR3 DNA: TGTGCCAGCAGTTCCCCTTCTAGCGGGGGGACCTACGAGCAGTACTTC
J gene: TRBJ2-7; clone size: .; D gene: .; V gene: TRBV6-5; CDR3 protein: CASSRSRERHYEQYF; CDR3 DNA: TGTGCCAGCAGTAGGAGTCGGGAAAGGCACTACGAGCAGTACTTC
J gene: TRBJ2-1; clone size: .; D gene: TRBD2; V gene: TRBV6-1; CDR3 protein: CASSEVVAGNEQFF; CDR3 DNA: TGTGCCAGCAGTGAAGTGGTAGCGGGGAATGAGCAGTTCTTC
J gene: TRBJ1-1; clone size: few; D gene: .; V gene: TRBV3-1/TRBV3-2; CDR3 protein: CASSQDGATGQGMGEAFF; CDR3 DNA: TGTGCCAGCAGCCAAGACGGGGCTACCGGACAAGGTATGGGTGAAGCTTTCTTT
J gene: TRBJ2-7; clone size: .; D gene: .; V gene: TRBV5-6; CDR3 protein: CASSLMTYSPSYEQYF; CDR3 DNA: TGTGCCAGCAGCTTGATGACGTACAGCCCCTCCTACGAGCAGTACTTC
J gene: TRBJ2-7; clone size: once; D gene: TRBD1; V gene: TRBV19; CDR3 protein: CASQGDSYEQYF; CDR3 DNA: TGTGCCAGCCAGGGGGACTCCTACGAGCAGTACTTC
J gene: TRBJ2-7; clone size: .; D gene: TRBD1; V gene: TRBV28; CDR3 protein: CASSGGTGGVEQYF; CDR3 DNA: TGTGCCAGCAGCGGAGGGACAGGGGGCGTCGAGCAGTACTTC
J gene: TRBJ2-7; clone size: .; D gene: .; V gene: TRBV5-4; CDR3 protein: CASSRVGPYEQYF; CDR3 DNA: TGTGCCAGCAGCCGGGTAGGTCCCTACGAGCAGTACTTC
J gene: TRBJ1-1; clone size: .; D gene: .; V gene: TRBV18; CDR3 protein: CASSPSGPSFLNTEAFF; CDR3 DNA: TGTGCCAGCTCACCATCAGGGCCTTCTTTCTTGAACACTGAAGCTTTCTTT
J gene: TRBJ2-7; clone size: few; D gene: .; V gene: TRBV9; CDR3 protein: CASSVRGQGSGGEQYF; CDR3 DNA: TGTGCCAGCAGCGTACGCGGACAGGGCTCGGGGGGAGAGCAGTACTTC
J gene: TRBJ2-1; clone size: .; D gene: .; V gene: TRBV5-1; CDR3 protein: CASSLGTVTDEQFF; CDR3 DNA: TGCGCCAGCAGCTTGGGGACAGTGACGGATGAGCAGTTCTTC
J gene: TRBJ1-3; clone size: .; D gene: .; V gene: TRBV9; CDR3 protein: CASSVDSYSGNTIYF; CDR3 DNA: TGTGCCAGCAGCGTAGACAGCTACTCTGGAAACACCATATATTTT
J gene: TRBJ1-1; clone size: .; D gene: .; V gene: TRBV24-1; CDR3 protein: CATSDEGNTEAFF; CDR3 DNA: TGTGCCACCAGTGATGAGGGGAACACTGAAGCTTTCTTT
J gene: TRBJ1-4; clone size: .; D gene: TRBD1; V gene: TRBV7-2; CDR3 protein: CASSTQTGGTRNEKLFF; CDR3 DNA: TGTGCCAGCAGCACACAGACAGGGGGCACACGGAATGAAAAACTGTTTTTT
J gene: TRBJ1-6; clone size: .; D gene: TRBD1; V gene: TRBV5-4; CDR3 protein: CASSLAGQGISPLHF; CDR3 DNA: TGTGCCAGCAGCTTGGCCGGACAGGGGATTTCACCCCTCCACTTT
J gene: TRBJ2-7; clone size: many; D gene: .; V gene: TRBV4-1; CDR3 protein: CASSQAWGAEYEQYF; CDR3 DNA: TGCGCCAGCAGCCAAGCATGGGGGGCGGAATACGAGCAGTACTTC
J gene: TRBJ1-2; clone size: .; D gene: .; V gene: TRBV28; CDR3 protein: CASSSLSPVAGSYTF; CDR3 DNA: TGTGCCAGCAGCTCCCTCTCCCCTGTTGCCGGGAGCTACACCTTC
J gene: TRBJ2-1; clone size: .; D gene: .; V gene: TRBV18; CDR3 protein: CASTRATTGEQFF; CDR3 DNA: TGTGCCAGTACGCGGGCTACTACAGGTGAGCAGTTCTTC
J gene: TRBJ2-1; clone size: .; D gene: TRBD1; V gene: TRBV27; CDR3 protein: CASKNPTGQYSYNEQFF; CDR3 DNA: TGTGCCAGCAAAAATCCGACAGGGCAATACTCCTACAATGAGCAGTTCTTC
J gene: TRBJ1-5; clone size: .; D gene: .; V gene: TRBV7-8; CDR3 protein: CASSLERTSNQPQHF; CDR3 DNA: TGTGCCAGCAGCCTCGAACGGACAAGTAATCAGCCCCAGCATTTT
J gene: TRBJ2-7; clone size: .; D gene: TRBD2; V gene: TRBV13; CDR3 protein: CASSSTSGRGYEQYF; CDR3 DNA: TGTGCCAGCAGCTCGACTAGCGGGAGGGGCTACGAGCAGTACTTC
J gene: TRBJ2-3; clone size: .; D gene: TRBD2; V gene: TRBV7-9; CDR3 protein: CASSWTSGDTQYF; CDR3 DNA: TGTGCCAGCAGCTGGACTAGCGGGGATACGCAGTATTTT